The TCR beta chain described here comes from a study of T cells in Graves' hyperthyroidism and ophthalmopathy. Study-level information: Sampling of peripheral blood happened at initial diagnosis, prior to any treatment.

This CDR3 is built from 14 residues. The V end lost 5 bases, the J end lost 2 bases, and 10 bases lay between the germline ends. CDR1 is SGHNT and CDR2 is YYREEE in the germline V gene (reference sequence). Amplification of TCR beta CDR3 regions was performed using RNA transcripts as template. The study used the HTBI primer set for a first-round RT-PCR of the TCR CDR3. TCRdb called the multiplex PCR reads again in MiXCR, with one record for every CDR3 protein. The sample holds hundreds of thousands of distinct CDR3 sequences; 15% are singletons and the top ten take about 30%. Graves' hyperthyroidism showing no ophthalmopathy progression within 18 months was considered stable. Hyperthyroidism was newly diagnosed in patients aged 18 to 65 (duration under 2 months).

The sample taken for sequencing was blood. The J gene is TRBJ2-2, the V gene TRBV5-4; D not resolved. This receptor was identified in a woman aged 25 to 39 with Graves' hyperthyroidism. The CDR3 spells CASRQLGNTGELFF. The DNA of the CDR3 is TGTGCCAGCAGACAGTTAGGTAACACCGGGGAGCTGTTTTTT.